Below, one T cell receptor (beta chain) is given with its context. Its matching antigen is unknown. This sample is part of a study of vaccination effects on CD4 cells after COVID-19. Looking at the study overall: Post-vaccine specimens arrived a median 72 days past the second dose.

V dropped 0 bases and J dropped 9 bases, with 15 bases sitting between them. The CDR3 has 15 residues. Germline V gives CDR1 LNHDA, CDR2 SQIVND (reference sequence). Prior to sequencing, the ViraFEST assay stimulated PBMC with viral peptide pools, which expanded the antigen-specific CD4+ T cells. Isolation of CD4+ T cells took place after 10 to 11 days of culture. Participants completed two doses of the BNT162b2 or mRNA-1273 vaccine. The table came from immunoSEQ multiplex PCR; TCRdb's copy has only in-frame clones and leaves some out. The top ten clones hold roughly 2% of a sample with under 50,000 clones, 70% to 85% of them seen once.

The genes are TRBV19 and TRBJ1-5; tentatively, D is TRBD1 (6 bases). The starting material was CD4+ T cells from PBMCs cultured with HCoV-NL63 spike peptides, obtained after COVID-19 vaccination. The source of this sequence is a human donor who received a COVID-19 vaccine. Some clones in this sample may be carry-over from other donors' samples. CDR3 bases: TGTGCCAGTAGTATAGATAAGGTCAGGGGAGGGCCCCAGCATTTT. Residues: CASSIDKVRGGPQHF.